One and the same sample provided the 30 T cell receptor beta chains below, sequenced in a study of tumor-infiltrating lymphocytes in primary liver carcinoma. Total RNA and DNA came together from 20-30 mg of bulk tissue without cell sorting. The investigators made TCR beta cDNA from 500 ng total RNA, using a constant-region primer. Sequencing libraries for TCR beta derived from three nested multiplex PCR rounds that used slightly modified ARM-PCR. TRBV1-TRBV30 forward primers paired with a C-beta reverse primer were used in the first two PCR rounds, which ran roughly 11 cycles each. TCRdb reprocessed the multiplex PCR reads with MiXCR, giving one entry per CDR3 protein. The table has more than 60,000 distinct CDR3 sequences, approximately 70% seen once. The sequenced sample consisted of liver tumor tissue from sampling region 4. The sample's subset: tumor region T4, right-lateral pole. These receptors came from a man aged 40-49 years with primary liver carcinoma and hepatitis B virus infection.

Remarks on this clonotype: A single base separates this from a much larger clone, so it may be a read error. The V gene is TRBV6-1, the J gene TRBJ2-7; TRBD1 might be the D (6 bases). V shed 5 bases and J shed 2 bases, with 16 bases lying between them. The CDR3 covers 15 residues. Germline-derived CDR1 and CDR2 are MNHNS and SASEGT. CDR3 bases: TGTGCCAGCAGTAGGGGGAGTTCCAAGGCCTACGAGCAGTACTTC. It translates to CASSRGSSKAYEQYF.

In regard to this clonotype: This is likely a read error, given that the CDR3 carries no conserved phenylalanine or tryptophan at its end. The chain combines TRBV10-3 with TRBJ2-2; D may be TRBD1 (6 bases). Looked up from germline, CDR1 is ENHRY and CDR2 is SYGVKD. The CDR3 contains 16 residues. The CDR3 here is CAISVGWTANSGELFS. CDR3 DNA sequence: TGTGCCATCAGTGTCGGCTGGACAGCTAACAGCGGGGAGCTGTTTTCT.

On this clonotype: The missing conserved phenylalanine or tryptophan at the end of this CDR3 makes a read error likely. The chain couples TRBV11-2 to TRBJ2-3, with D tentatively TRBD2 (6 bases). V was cut by 0 bases and J by 2 bases, with 12 bases left in between. Germline-derived CDR1 and CDR2 are SGHAT and FQNNGV. The CDR3 runs to 16 residues. The chain's CDR3 is CASSLDAGSLTDTQYY. For the CDR3, the DNA is TGTGCCAGCAGCTTAGATGCGGGGAGCCTCACAGATACGCAGTATTAT.

Details on this clonotype: An end of the junction differs from the germline gene, which may be a read error. The V call is TRBV7-8, the J call TRBJ2-1; D is possibly TRBD1 (7 bases). The CDR3 runs to 14 residues. The germline CDR1 and CDR2 sequences are SGHVS and FQNEAQ. CDR3 sequence (DNA): TGTGCCAGCTGCGGGACAGACTGGGGCCATGAGCAGTTCTTT. Translated: CASCGTDWGHEQFF. Full variable domain (outside the CDR3, taken from reference TRBV7-8 and TRBJ2-1): GAGVSQSPRYKVAKRGQDVALRCDPISGHVSLFWYQQALGQGPEFLTYFQNEAQLDKSGLPSDRFFAERPEGSVSTLKIQRTQQEDSAVYLCASCGTDWGHEQFFGPGTRLTVL.

The chain uses TRBV11-2 and TRBJ2-5, with D tentatively TRBD1 (6 bases). The CDR3 is 15 amino acids. The germline V and J ends were trimmed by 6 bases and 6 bases, with 20 bases remaining between them. Per the germline V gene, CDR1 is SGHAT and CDR2 is FQNNGV. This CDR3 is CASSSWLDGTKTQYF. Here the CDR3 DNA reads TGTGCCAGCAGTTCATGGCTGGACGGGACAAAGACCCAGTACTTC.

Details on this clonotype: At one end, the junction sequence differs from germline, possibly due to a read error. CDR3 loop: CSVVRLGSEQLF. The CDR3 DNA reads as TGCAGCGTTGTAAGGTTGGGGTCTGAGCAGCTCTTC. The gene calls are TRBV29-1 and TRBJ2-1; D ambiguous. The CDR3 has 12 amino acids. From germline, CDR1 is SQVTM and CDR2 ANQGSEA.

The chain couples TRBV2 to TRBJ2-3; a possible D gene is TRBD2 (6 bases). There are 17 residues in the CDR3. The ends were cut back, 5 bases at V and 6 bases at J, with 24 bases in the middle. In germline, CDR1 is SNHLY, CDR2 FYNNEI. The CDR3 DNA sequence: TGTGCCAGCAGTCCCGCCTGGGACTCCTGGGGGTCGGATACGCAGTATTTT. Translation: CASSPAWDSWGSDTQYF.

As for this clonotype: This sequence may be a read error, since a much larger clone differs from it by one base. A read error is likely, as this CDR3 ends without the conserved phenylalanine or tryptophan. The limits of the CDR3 on the DNA are not certain, so only TCRdb's listed CDR3 is given. The CDR3 region is CSVDAATNTEASL. This chain uses TRBV29-1 with TRBJ1-1. Germline-derived CDR1 and CDR2 are SQVTM and ANQGSEA. The CDR3 spans 13 amino acids, including both terminal residues.

In regard to this clonotype: A junction end diverges from the germline sequence, so it may reflect a read error. The chain uses TRBV11-2 and TRBJ2-1, with 9 bases matching TRBD2. CDR3 size: 16 residues. CDR1 SGHAT and CDR2 FQNNGV come from the germline V gene. The CDR3 sequence: CVSSLGGSGSSYEQFF. CDR3 nucleotides: TGTGTCAGCAGCTTAGGTGGTAGCGGGAGCTCTTACGAACAGTTCTTC. The whole variable domain, remainder taken from reference TRBV11-2 and TRBJ2-1, is EAGVAQSPRYKIIEKRQSVAFWCNPISGHATLYWYQQILGQGPKLLIQFQNNGVVDDSQLPKDRFSAERLKGVDSTLKIQPAKLEDSAVYLCVSSLGGSGSSYEQFFGPGTRLTVL.

Details on this clonotype: It may be a read error: a sequence one base away is much more abundant. The chain is built from TRBV30 and TRBJ1-1; 9 positions agree with TRBD1. Germline CDR1 and CDR2: GTSNPN and SVGIG (reference sequence). The CDR3 consists of 14 residues. As DNA, the CDR3 is TGTACCTGGAGTGTGGGACAGGGGAACACTGAAGCTTTCTTT. Its protein product is CTWSVGQGNTEAFF.

Turning to this clonotype: A junction end diverges from the germline sequence, so it may reflect a read error. The rearrangement uses TRBV11-2 and TRBJ1-2; no clear D gene. The CDR3 runs 13 residues. Germline V CDR1 and CDR2: SGHAT, FQNNGV. CDR3 DNA: TGTGCCGGCACCTTAGAGGAGAACTATGGCTACACATTC. The encoded protein is CAGTLEENYGYTF.

A note on this clonotype: The CDR3 does not end in the conserved phenylalanine or tryptophan, so this is likely a read error. The J gene is TRBJ2-7, the V gene TRBV7-8; TRBD2 aligns across 7 bases. The CDR3 is 14 amino acids. Unmatched junction bases numbered 13, after V lost 9 bases and J lost 5 bases. Germline V gives CDR1 SGHVS, CDR2 FQNEAQ. The CDR3 spells CASSDGLDSDEQYI. Written as DNA, the CDR3 is TGTGCCAGTAGCGATGGACTAGATTCCGACGAGCAGTACATC.

There are many counts of this clonotype. The chain employs TRBV28 and TRBJ2-1; tentatively, D is TRBD1 or TRBD2 (6 bases each). CDR1 and CDR2 (germline): MDHEN, SYDVKM. The CDR3 totals 15 residues. V shed 3 bases and J shed 4 bases, with 13 bases lying between them. The CDR3 loop reads CASSLGGRAYNEQFF. In nucleotides, the CDR3 is TGTGCCAGCAGTTTGGGGGGCCGGGCATACAATGAGCAGTTCTTC.

V and J are TRBV28 and TRBJ1-2; weak D call: TRBD1 (6 bases). V was trimmed by 5 bases and J by 9 bases, leaving 22 bases between them. The germline V gene has CDR1 MDHEN and CDR2 SYDVKM. The CDR3 is 15 amino acids. CDR3 loop: CASSRPGAGANSYTF. In nucleotides, the CDR3 is TGTGCCAGCAGTCGCCCGGGGGCGGGGGCGAATAGCTACACCTTC.

The chain joins TRBV11-2 to TRBJ1-2, with D possibly TRBD1 on 5 matching bases. CDR1 and CDR2 from the germline V gene are SGHAT and FQNNGV. The V gene lost 8 bases and the J gene lost 4 bases, with 20 bases spanning the gap. This CDR3 has 15 residues. The chain's CDR3 is CASGSSGGGTYGYTF. CDR3 DNA sequence: TGTGCCAGCGGTTCATCCGGCGGGGGGACCTATGGCTACACCTTC.

The CDR3 reads CASSPSRTTDTQYF. The CDR3 DNA sequence: TGTGCCAGCTCACCAAGTAGGACCACAGATACGCAGTATTTT. The V call is TRBV18, the J call TRBJ2-3; D is ambiguous. V was clipped by 2 bases and J by 2 bases, with 8 bases between them. The CDR3 spans 14 residues. Germline CDR1 KGHSH, CDR2 LQKENI.

Comments on this clonotype: An end of the junction differs from the germline gene, which may be a read error. The chain uses TRBV10-3 and TRBJ1-5, with D unresolved. This CDR3 comprises 15 residues. From germline, CDR1 is ENHRY and CDR2 SYGVKD. The CDR3 DNA reads as TGTGACATCAAGAAGGACGGCGATAGCAAACGGCCCCAGCATTTT. Protein: CDIKKDGDSKRPQHF.

This clonotype was counted at least ten times. J is TRBJ2-1 and V is TRBV5-6; the D gene is possibly TRBD2 (6 bases). In germline, CDR1 is SGHDT, CDR2 YYEEEE. This CDR3 region has 13 residues. With 2 bases removed from V and 4 bases from J, the gap between germline ends came to 7 bases. The DNA for the CDR3 is TGTGCCAGCAGCTTCGGGACTTACAATGAGCAGTTCTTC. It is translated as CASSFGTYNEQFF.

A remark on this clonotype: At one end, the junction sequence differs from germline, possibly due to a read error. CDR3 nucleotide sequence: TGCGCCAGCACCCCAAGTGGTATGAACAATGAAGCTTTCTTT. Protein: CASTPSGMNNEAFF. The rearrangement joins TRBV4-1 to TRBJ1-1, with no clear D. This CDR3 contains 14 residues. CDR1 is MGHRA, CDR2 YSYEKL, per germline.

In regard to this clonotype: Relative to the germline gene, one junction end is altered; a read error may explain this. The chain combines TRBV29-1 with TRBJ2-5; possibly TRBD1 for D (5 bases). Germline-derived CDR1 and CDR2 are SQVTM and ANQGSEA. The CDR3 has 14 amino acids. CDR3 nucleotides: TGCAGCGTTGATGGGATAGGGGCCCAAGAGGCCCAGTACTTC. Translated, it gives CSVDGIGAQEAQYF.

This clonotype was seen a handful of times. The chain links TRBV29-1 to TRBJ2-7; D assignment may be TRBD1 or TRBD2 (5 bases each). The germline V gene has CDR1 SQVTM and CDR2 ANQGSEA. The CDR3 length is 14 residues. The V end lost 3 bases, the J end lost 7 bases, and 19 bases lay between the germline ends. CDR3 residues: CSVDGGGGRDEQYF. The CDR3 DNA is TGCAGCGTTGATGGGGGTGGAGGTCGGGATGAGCAGTACTTC.

Regarding this clonotype: This likely comes from a read error, as the CDR3 has no conserved phenylalanine or tryptophan at its end. The rearrangement joins TRBV6-1 to TRBJ2-7; unclear D gene. The CDR3 length is 13 residues. The V gene's germline CDR1 is MNHNS and CDR2 SASEGT. Trimming removed 3 bases at V and 3 bases at J, with 9 bases between. CDR3 amino acids: CASSDHVGYEQYL. The DNA of the CDR3 is TGTGCCAGCAGTGACCACGTGGGCTACGAGCAGTACTTA.

This clonotype was observed at least ten times. The rearrangement joins TRBV5-5 to TRBJ2-5; 9 bases agree with TRBD2. This CDR3 has 15 residues. After removal of 1 base from V and 3 bases from J, the junction contained 4 bases not matched to a gene. Germline-derived CDR1 and CDR2 are SGHKS and YYEKEE (reference sequence). The CDR3 protein is CASSLLGLAEETQYF. Here the CDR3 DNA reads TGTGCCAGCAGCTTGTTGGGACTAGCAGAAGAGACCCAGTACTTC.

As to this clonotype: Without the conserved terminal phenylalanine or tryptophan, this CDR3 likely stems from a read error. The chain uses TRBV11-2 and TRBJ2-3; 7 bases align to TRBD2. The CDR3 extends over 16 amino acids. The J segment lost 2 bases and the V segment lost 5 bases, leaving 10 bases of the junction unmatched. CDR1 and CDR2 from the germline V gene are SGHAT and FQNNGV. The CDR3 loop is CASSPLTSCNTDTQYY. CDR3 in DNA: TGTGCCAGCAGCCCCCTGACTAGCTGCAACACAGATACGCAGTATTAT.

The chain combines TRBV29-1 with TRBJ2-5; D perhaps matches TRBD2 (5 bases). Trimming stripped 2 bases from V and 7 bases from J, with 14 bases between. This CDR3 has 13 amino acids. Germline V CDR1 and CDR2: SQVTM, ANQGSEA. CDR3 nucleotide sequence: TGCAGCGTTGAAAATCGCGGGCGCCCGACCCAGTACTTC. Its protein product is CSVENRGRPTQYF.

This clonotype was observed many times. This CDR3 is CASSSLDREETQYF. The CDR3 DNA reads TGTGCCAGCAGTTCCTTGGACAGGGAAGAGACCCAGTACTTC. This chain uses TRBV28 with TRBJ2-5; 8 nucleotides match TRBD1. Germline V lookup: CDR1 MDHEN, CDR2 SYDVKM. Trimming removed 4 bases from V and 3 bases from J; junction bases left unmatched: 4. This CDR3 has 14 amino acids.

Of note for this clonotype: Because the CDR3 is missing its conserved closing phenylalanine or tryptophan, this is likely a read error. The CDR3 loop reads CTSSFSLGGYYNEQFL. In nucleotides, the CDR3 is TGTACCAGTAGCTTTAGTCTAGGGGGGTACTACAATGAGCAGTTCCTC. The chain uses TRBV11-2 and TRBJ2-1, with D possibly called TRBD1 or TRBD2 (6 bases each). Germline assignment: CDR1 SGHAT and CDR2 FQNNGV. This CDR3 spans 16 amino acids.

Comment on this clonotype: At one end, the junction sequence differs from germline, possibly due to a read error. V and J are TRBV10-3 and TRBJ2-5; D gene uncertain. CDR1 and CDR2 (germline): ENHRY, SYGVKD. The length of the CDR3 is 14 residues. The CDR3 region is CVISLGQYQETQYF. The CDR3, as DNA: TGTGTCATCAGCTTGGGCCAGTACCAAGAGACCCAATACTTC.

The chain links TRBV28 to TRBJ1-5; D ambiguous. The germline gives CDR1 MDHEN, CDR2 SYDVKM. The CDR3 has 15 residues. Deletions cut 6 bases from V and 3 bases from J, with 15 bases between. CDR3: CASSRRGEDNQPQHF. The CDR3 nucleotides read TGTGCCAGCAGCCGTCGGGGTGAGGACAATCAGCCCCAGCATTTT.

This clonotype was found a few times. V gene TRBV18 combines with J gene TRBJ1-1; TRBD1 is a possible D gene (5 bases). Germline-derived CDR1 and CDR2 are KGHSH and LQKENI. V lost 6 bases and J lost 5, with 16 bases in between. The CDR3 spans 14 residues. The chain's CDR3 is CASSPGRGGTEAFF. The DNA for the CDR3 is TGTGCCAGCTCCCCGGGACGGGGGGGGACTGAAGCTTTCTTT.